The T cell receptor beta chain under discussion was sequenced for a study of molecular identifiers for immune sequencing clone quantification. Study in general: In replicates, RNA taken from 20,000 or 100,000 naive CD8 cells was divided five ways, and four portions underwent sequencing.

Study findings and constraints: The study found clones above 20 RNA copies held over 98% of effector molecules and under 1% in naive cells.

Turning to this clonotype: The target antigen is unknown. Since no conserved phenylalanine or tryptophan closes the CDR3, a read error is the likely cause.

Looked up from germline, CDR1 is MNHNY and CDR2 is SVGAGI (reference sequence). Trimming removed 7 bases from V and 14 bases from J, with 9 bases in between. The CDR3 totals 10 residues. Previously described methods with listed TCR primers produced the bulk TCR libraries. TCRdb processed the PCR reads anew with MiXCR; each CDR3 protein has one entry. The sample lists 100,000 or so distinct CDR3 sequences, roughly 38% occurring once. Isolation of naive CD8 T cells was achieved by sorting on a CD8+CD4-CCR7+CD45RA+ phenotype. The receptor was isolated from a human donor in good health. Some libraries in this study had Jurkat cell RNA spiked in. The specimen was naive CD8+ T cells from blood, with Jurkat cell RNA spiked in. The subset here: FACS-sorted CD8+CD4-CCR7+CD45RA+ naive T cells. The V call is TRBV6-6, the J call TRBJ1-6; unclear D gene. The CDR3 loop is CASMFKALHI. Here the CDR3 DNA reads TGTGCCAGCATGTTCAAGGCCCTCCACATT.